This T cell receptor beta chain was sequenced in a study of blood T cell repertoires in COVID-19. Study-level information: Acute and convalescent COVID-19 specimens originated in the United States, Italy and Spain.

Original processing notes: For nucleated cells, counts were estimated from reference gene primer amplification. Sequencing used immunoSEQ multiplex PCR; TCRdb keeps in-frame clones, though not all of them. V and J calls and clone size are given by that table; D and trimming were obtained from the DNA. Of approximately 70,000 clones in the sample, roughly 90% are singletons; the top ten hold 7.3%. The length of the CDR3 is 14 residues. Trimming left V 6 bases short and J 6 bases short, with 14 bases between. Germline CDR1 is SNHLY and CDR2 is FYNNEI. This TCR came from a man aged 35-49 years with COVID-19, enrolled during active disease. The sequenced sample consisted of peripheral blood. The genes are TRBV2 and TRBJ1-4, with a weak D call TRBD1 (6 bases). CDR3 DNA sequence: TGTGCCAGCAGCGCACAGGGATTGGATGAAAAACTGTTTTTT. Its protein is CASSAQGLDEKLFF.